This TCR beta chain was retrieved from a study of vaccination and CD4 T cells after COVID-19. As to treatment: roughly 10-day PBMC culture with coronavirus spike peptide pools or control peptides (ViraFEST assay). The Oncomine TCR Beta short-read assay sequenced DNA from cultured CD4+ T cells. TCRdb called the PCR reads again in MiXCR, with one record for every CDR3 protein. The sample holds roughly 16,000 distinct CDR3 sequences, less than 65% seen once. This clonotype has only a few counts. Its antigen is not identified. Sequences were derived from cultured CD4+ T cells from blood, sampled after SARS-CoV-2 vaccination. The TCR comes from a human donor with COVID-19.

CDR3 residues: CASSNNRVLNSPLHF. The CDR3 DNA sequence: TGTGCCAGCAGTAACAACAGAGTCCTTAATTCACCCCTCCACTTT. The genes are TRBV6-1 and TRBJ1-6; D is uncertain. Per the germline V gene, CDR1 is MNHNS and CDR2 is SASEGT. This CDR3 spans 15 amino acids. Trimming took 5 bases from V and 6 from J, leaving 14 bases between them.